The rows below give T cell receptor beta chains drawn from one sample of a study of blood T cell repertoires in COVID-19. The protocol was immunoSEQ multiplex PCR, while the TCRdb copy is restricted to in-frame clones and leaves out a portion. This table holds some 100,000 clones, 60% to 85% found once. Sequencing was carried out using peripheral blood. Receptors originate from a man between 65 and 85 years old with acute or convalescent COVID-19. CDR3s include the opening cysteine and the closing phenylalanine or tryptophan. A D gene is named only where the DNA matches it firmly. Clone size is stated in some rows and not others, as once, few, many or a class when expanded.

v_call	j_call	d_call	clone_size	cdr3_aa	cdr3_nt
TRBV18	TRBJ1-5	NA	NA	CASSSGRGVGQPQHF	TGTGCCAGCTCTAGTGGACGGGGGGTGGGTCAGCCCCAGCATTTT
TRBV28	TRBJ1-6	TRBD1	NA	CASGQGGVNSPLHF	TGTGCCAGCGGACAGGGGGGAGTTAATTCACCCCTCCACTTT
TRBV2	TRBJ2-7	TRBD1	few	CASRRQGNSYEQYF	TGTGCCAGCAGAAGACAGGGGAATTCCTACGAGCAGTACTTC
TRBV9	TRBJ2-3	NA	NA	CASSTGGRTDTQYF	TGTGCCAGCAGCACCGGGGGGCGCACAGATACGCAGTATTTT
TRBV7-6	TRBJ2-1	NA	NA	CASSFSRTPYSEQFF	TGTGCCAGCAGCTTTAGTCGGACTCCCTACAGTGAGCAGTTCTTC
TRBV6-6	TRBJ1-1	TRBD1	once	CASTSQGANEAFF	TGTGCCAGCACCTCACAGGGGGCAAATGAAGCTTTCTTT
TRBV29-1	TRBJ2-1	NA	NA	CSVVQRAGASNNEQFF	TGCAGCGTTGTTCAGCGCGCGGGGGCTTCAAACAATGAGCAGTTCTTC
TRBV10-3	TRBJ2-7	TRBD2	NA	CAIRPSGGSYEQYF	TGTGCCATCAGGCCTAGCGGGGGCTCCTACGAGCAGTACTTC
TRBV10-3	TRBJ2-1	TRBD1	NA	CAISPRQGASPSNEQFF	TGTGCCATCAGTCCGAGACAGGGGGCCTCTCCCTCCAATGAGCAGTTCTTC
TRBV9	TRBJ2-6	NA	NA	CASSVQGIGANVLTF	TGTGCCAGCAGCGTGCAGGGGATAGGGGCCAACGTCCTGACTTTC
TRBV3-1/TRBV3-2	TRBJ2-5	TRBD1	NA	CASSRYRGQEETQYF	TGTGCCAGCAGCCGTTACAGGGGGCAGGAGGAGACCCAGTACTTC
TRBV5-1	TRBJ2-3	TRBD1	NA	CASSLEQGSTDTQYF	TGCGCCAGCAGCTTGGAACAGGGGAGCACAGATACGCAGTATTTT
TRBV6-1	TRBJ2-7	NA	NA	CASRDRSVAYEQYF	TGTGCCAGCAGAGACAGATCCGTTGCCTACGAGCAGTACTTC
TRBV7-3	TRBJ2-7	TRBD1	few	CASSLKGGQGYEQYF	TGTGCCAGCAGCTTAAAGGGCGGACAGGGGTACGAGCAGTACTTC
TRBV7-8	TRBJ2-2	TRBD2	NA	CASRDPSGGTGELFF	TGTGCCAGCAGAGATCCTAGCGGGGGGACCGGGGAGCTGTTTTTT
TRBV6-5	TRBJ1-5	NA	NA	CASSYRAGQPQHF	TGTGCCAGCAGCTACAGGGCGGGGCAGCCCCAGCATTTT
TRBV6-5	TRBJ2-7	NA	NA	CASSYGSGVYEQYF	TGTGCCAGCAGTTACGGTTCGGGGGTCTACGAGCAGTACTTC
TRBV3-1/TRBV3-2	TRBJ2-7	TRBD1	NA	CASSVGQGGYEQYF	TGTGCCAGCAGCGTGGGACAGGGGGGGTACGAGCAGTACTTC
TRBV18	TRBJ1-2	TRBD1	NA	CASSPAGTANYYGYTF	TGTGCCAGCTCACCAGCAGGGACAGCCAACTACTATGGCTACACCTTC
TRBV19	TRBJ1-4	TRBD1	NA	CASSESGTGEFKEKLFF	TGTGCCAGTAGTGAATCCGGGACAGGGGAGTTTAAAGAAAAACTGTTTTTT
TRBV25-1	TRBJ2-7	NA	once	CASSDRETADEQYF	TGTGCCAGCAGTGACCGGGAAACGGCCGACGAGCAGTACTTC
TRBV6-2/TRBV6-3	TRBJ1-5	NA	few	CASSSVLGLVGNQPQHF	TGTGCCAGCAGTTCTGTCCTCGGACTGGTGGGCAATCAGCCCCAGCATTTT
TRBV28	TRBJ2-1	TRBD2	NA	CASTRTSGANEQFF	TGTGCCAGCACCAGGACTAGCGGCGCTAATGAGCAGTTCTTC
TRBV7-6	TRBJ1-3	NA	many	CASTLGPGQPIYF	TGTGCCAGCACCCTAGGGCCAGGGCAGCCCATATATTTT
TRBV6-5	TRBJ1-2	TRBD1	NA	CASSQDRSGYTF	TGTGCCAGCAGCCAGGACAGGAGTGGCTACACCTTC
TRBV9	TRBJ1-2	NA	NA	CASSVEVQGRLYGYTF	TGTGCCAGCAGCGTAGAGGTCCAGGGCCGCCTCTATGGCTACACCTTC
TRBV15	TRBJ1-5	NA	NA	CATSSSRVQPQHF	TGTGCCACCAGCAGTTCTCGGGTTCAGCCCCAGCATTTT
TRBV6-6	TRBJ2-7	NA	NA	CASSYRDSNEQYF	TGTGCCAGCAGTTACAGGGACTCTAACGAGCAGTACTTC
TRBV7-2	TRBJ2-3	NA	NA	CATRWGGFSTDTQYF	TGTGCCACCCGATGGGGAGGCTTTAGCACAGATACGCAGTATTTT
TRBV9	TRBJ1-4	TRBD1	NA	CASSVGGRGDEKLFF	TGTGCCAGCAGCGTAGGGGGCAGGGGGGATGAAAAACTGTTTTTT
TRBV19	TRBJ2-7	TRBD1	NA	CASKPSGTGGEQYF	TGTGCCAGTAAACCTTCCGGGACAGGGGGCGAGCAGTACTTC
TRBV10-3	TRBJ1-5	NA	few	CAISESPGGNQPQHF	TGTGCCATCAGTGAGTCCCCCGGGGGCAATCAGCCCCAGCATTTT
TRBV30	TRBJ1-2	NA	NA	CAWSGLLGYTF	TGTGCCTGGTCGGGACTGCTTGGCTACACCTTC
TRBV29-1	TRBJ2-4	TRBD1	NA	CSVRGQGKNIQYF	TGCAGCGTCCGAGGACAGGGGAAAAACATTCAGTACTTC
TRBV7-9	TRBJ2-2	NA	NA	CATPLGGQYTGELFF	TGTGCCACCCCCCTCGGAGGGCAGTACACCGGGGAGCTGTTTTTT
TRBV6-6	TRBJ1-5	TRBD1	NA	CASSYEGQGGNQPQHF	TGTGCCAGCAGCTATGAGGGACAGGGAGGGAATCAGCCCCAGCATTTT
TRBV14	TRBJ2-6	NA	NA	CASSVGGSVANVLTF	TGTGCCAGCAGCGTTGGGGGGTCAGTAGCCAACGTCCTGACTTTC
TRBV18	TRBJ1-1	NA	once	CASSPPGRLNTEAFF	TGTGCCAGCTCACCACCTGGCAGATTAAACACTGAAGCTTTCTTT
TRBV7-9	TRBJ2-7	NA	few	CASSLANSYEQYF	TGTGCCAGCAGCTTAGCTAACAGCTACGAGCAGTACTTC
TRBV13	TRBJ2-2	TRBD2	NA	CASSLEAGVNTGELFF	TGTGCCAGCAGCTTAGAAGCGGGAGTGAATACCGGGGAGCTGTTTTTT
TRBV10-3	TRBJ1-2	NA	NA	CAIRSSGGDGYTF	TGTGCCATCAGGTCTAGCGGGGGGGATGGCTACACCTTC
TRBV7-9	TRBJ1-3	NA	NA	CASSNLGNTIYF	TGTGCCAGCAGCAACTTAGGAAACACCATATATTTT
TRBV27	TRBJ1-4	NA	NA	CASSLGGQINEKLFF	TGTGCCAGCAGTTTAGGGGGCCAGATTAATGAAAAACTGTTTTTT
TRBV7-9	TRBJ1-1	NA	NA	CASSFDLVTEAFF	TGTGCCAGCAGCTTTGACTTGGTAACTGAAGCTTTCTTT
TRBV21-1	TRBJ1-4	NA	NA	CASSKVDQGTATNEKLFF	TGTGCCAGCAGCAAAGTAGACCAGGGAACTGCAACTAATGAAAAACTGTTTTTT
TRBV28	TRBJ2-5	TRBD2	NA	CASSSGSPRETQYF	TGTGCCAGCAGTAGCGGGAGTCCGCGAGAGACCCAGTACTTC
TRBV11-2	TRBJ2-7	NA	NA	CASSLVSYEQYF	TGTGCCAGCAGCTTAGTATCCTACGAGCAGTACTTC
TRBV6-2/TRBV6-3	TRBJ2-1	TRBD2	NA	CASSHPRTSGYNEQFF	TGTGCCAGCAGCCATCCCCGGACTAGCGGATACAATGAGCAGTTCTTC
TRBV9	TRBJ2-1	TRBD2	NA	CASSVATSGSISYNEQFF	TGTGCCAGCAGCGTAGCTACTAGCGGGAGTATATCCTACAATGAGCAGTTCTTC
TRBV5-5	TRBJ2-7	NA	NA	CASSGEVLSEQYF	TGTGCCAGCAGCGGGGAGGTTTTATCCGAGCAGTACTTC
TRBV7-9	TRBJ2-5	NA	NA	CASSLGRGQETQYF	TGTGCCAGCAGCTTAGGCAGGGGCCAAGAGACCCAGTACTTC